The entry below describes one T cell receptor beta chain. Per the germline V gene, CDR1 is MDHEN and CDR2 is SYDVKM. The V end lost 7 bases, the J end lost 0 bases, and 12 bases lay between the germline ends. The CDR3 covers 14 residues. The data were obtained in a study of CD8+ T cells in alopecia areata. Investigators isolated RNA and reverse transcribed it into cDNA to act as the sequencing template. TCRdb's copy holds only in-frame clones and misses some; the assay was immunoSEQ multiplex PCR. The sample yields 100,000 to 120,000 clones, around 59% seen once. Sequences were obtained from CD8+ T cells sorted from blood. The V and J genes are TRBV28 and TRBJ2-5; D perhaps matches TRBD1 (5 bases). This sequence originates from a human donor in good health. The CDR3: CASTGDSYQETQYF. CDR3 DNA sequence: TGTGCCAGCACCGGAGACAGCTACCAAGAGACCCAGTACTTC. Drawing the rest from reference TRBV28 and TRBJ2-5, the complete variable domain is DVKVTQSSRYLVKRTGEKVFLECVQDMDHENMFWYRQDPGLGLRLIYFSYDVKMKEKGDIPEGYSVSREKKERFSLILESASTNQTSMYLCASTGDSYQETQYFGPGTRLLVL.